A selection of T cell receptor beta chains follows, all from one sample in a study of regulatory T cells in long-lasting Graves disease. One entry per CDR3 protein, called by TCRdb with MiXCR from the multiplex PCR reads. Here the sample spans roughly 500,000 distinct CDR3 sequences, around a fifth being singletons. Sequenced material: peripheral blood mononuclear cells (PBMCs), taken when the disease was refractory, from a patient treated with antithyroid drugs. These receptors were taken from a female donor with Graves disease. Each CDR3 is given with its conserved first and last residue. Fields, in order: D gene, J gene, V gene, clone size, CDR3 protein, CDR3 DNA. D genes are given only for firm matches. Clone sizes are given selectively: once, few, many, or a class where the clone is expanded.

D gene: .; J gene: TRBJ1-2; V gene: TRBV16; clone size: .; CDR3 protein: CASSPGPILPFGYTF; CDR3 DNA: TGTGCCAGCAGCCCCGGACCGATTTTGCCGTTTGGCTACACCTTC
D gene: .; J gene: TRBJ1-4; V gene: TRBV6-1; clone size: many; CDR3 protein: CASSQHGGQQEKLFF; CDR3 DNA: TGTGCCAGCAGTCAACACGGCGGACAGCAAGAAAAACTGTTTTTT
D gene: TRBD1; J gene: TRBJ2-6; V gene: TRBV7-2; clone size: many; CDR3 protein: CVGDRSPGANVLTF; CDR3 DNA: TGTGTGGGGGACAGGTCCCCTGGGGCCAACGTCCTGACTTTC
D gene: .; J gene: TRBJ1-1; V gene: TRBV10-3; clone size: many; CDR3 protein: CAIREQGRNTEAFF; CDR3 DNA: TGTGCCATCAGGGAACAGGGTCGAAACACTGAAGCTTTCTTT
D gene: TRBD1; J gene: TRBJ1-1; V gene: TRBV6-1; clone size: .; CDR3 protein: CASRQGPVNTEAFF; CDR3 DNA: TGTGCCAGTCGACAGGGGCCGGTGAACACTGAAGCTTTCTTT
D gene: .; J gene: TRBJ2-7; V gene: TRBV5-1; clone size: .; CDR3 protein: CASSVGISYEQYF; CDR3 DNA: TGCGCCAGCAGCGTCGGCATTTCCTACGAGCAGTACTTC
D gene: .; J gene: TRBJ2-5; V gene: TRBV11-2; clone size: many; CDR3 protein: CASSPGWEVTTFQETQYF; CDR3 DNA: TGTGCCAGCAGCCCGGGGTGGGAGGTCACAACATTCCAAGAGACCCAGTACTTC
D gene: .; J gene: TRBJ1-1; V gene: TRBV20-1; clone size: .; CDR3 protein: CSTEDGENTEAFF; CDR3 DNA: TGCAGTACAGAGGACGGAGAGAACACTGAAGCTTTCTTT
D gene: TRBD2; J gene: TRBJ2-7; V gene: TRBV28; clone size: many; CDR3 protein: CASSLYRGLADHYEQYF; CDR3 DNA: TGTGCCAGCAGTTTATATAGGGGACTAGCGGACCACTACGAGCAGTACTTC
D gene: TRBD2; J gene: TRBJ2-7; V gene: TRBV6-1; clone size: many; CDR3 protein: CASRLRTAGRSKREKDEEQYF; CDR3 DNA: TGTGCCAGCAGACTAAGGACAGCCGGGAGGAGTAAGCGGGAGAAGGATGAGGAGCAGTACTTC
D gene: TRBD1; J gene: TRBJ2-5; V gene: TRBV5-1; clone size: .; CDR3 protein: CASSLESVTVGGLRYF; CDR3 DNA: TGCGCCAGCAGCTTGGAATCAGTCACCGTAGGGGGCTTGAGGTACTTC
D gene: .; J gene: TRBJ2-5; V gene: TRBV29-1; clone size: .; CDR3 protein: CSVEWGHQETQYF; CDR3 DNA: TGCAGCGTTGAATGGGGCCACCAAGAGACCCAGTACTTC
D gene: TRBD1; J gene: TRBJ1-5; V gene: TRBV28; clone size: .; CDR3 protein: CASSTGTGENQPQHF; CDR3 DNA: TGTGCCAGCAGCACCGGGACAGGGGAAAATCAGCCCCAGCATTTT
D gene: .; J gene: TRBJ2-3; V gene: TRBV3-1; clone size: .; CDR3 protein: CASSQGRTDTQYF; CDR3 DNA: TGTGCCAGCAGCCAAGGGCGCACAGATACGCAGTATTTT
D gene: TRBD2; J gene: TRBJ2-2; V gene: TRBV7-2; clone size: few; CDR3 protein: CASSLLSSGGTGELFF; CDR3 DNA: TGTGCCAGCAGCCTCCTATCGAGCGGGGGTACCGGGGAGCTGTTTTTT
D gene: .; J gene: TRBJ1-1; V gene: TRBV11-3; clone size: many; CDR3 protein: CASSLERLLTNTEAFF; CDR3 DNA: TGTGCCAGCAGCTTAGAACGGCTACTAACGAACACTGAAGCTTTCTTT
D gene: .; J gene: TRBJ1-1; V gene: TRBV30; clone size: many; CDR3 protein: CAWSSGHSNTEAFF; CDR3 DNA: TGTGCCTGGAGTTCCGGGCACTCAAACACTGAAGCTTTCTTT
D gene: TRBD1; J gene: TRBJ2-1; V gene: TRBV12-3/TRBV12-4; clone size: .; CDR3 protein: CASSLPGQGSHEQLF; CDR3 DNA: TGTGCCAGCAGTTTACCGGGACAGGGCTCCCATGAGCAGCTCTTC
D gene: .; J gene: TRBJ1-2; V gene: TRBV12-5; clone size: many; CDR3 protein: CASVLGVVGYGYTF; CDR3 DNA: TGTGCTAGTGTTTTAGGGGTTGTGGGCTATGGCTACACCTTC
D gene: TRBD1; J gene: TRBJ1-3; V gene: TRBV12-5; clone size: few; CDR3 protein: CASRGMRGPLSGNTIYF; CDR3 DNA: TGTGCTAGTCGGGGTATGAGGGGGCCCCTCTCTGGAAACACCATATATTTT
D gene: TRBD2; J gene: TRBJ2-5; V gene: TRBV6-1; clone size: many; CDR3 protein: CASSGTSGGQETQYF; CDR3 DNA: TGTGCCAGCAGCGGGACTAGCGGGGGACAAGAGACCCAGTACTTC
D gene: .; J gene: TRBJ1-6; V gene: TRBV5-6; clone size: .; CDR3 protein: CASSLVGATGDSPLHF; CDR3 DNA: TGTGCCAGCAGCTTGGTTGGGGCCACGGGGGATTCACCCCTCCACTTT
D gene: .; J gene: TRBJ1-5; V gene: TRBV13; clone size: few; CDR3 protein: CASSLRDGSNQPQHF; CDR3 DNA: TGTGCCAGCAGCCTGCGGGACGGGAGCAATCAGCCCCAGCATTTT
D gene: TRBD2; J gene: TRBJ2-3; V gene: TRBV2; clone size: few; CDR3 protein: CASKRERGDTQYF; CDR3 DNA: TGTGCCAGCAAACGGGAGCGGGGAGATACGCAGTATTTT
D gene: TRBD2; J gene: TRBJ2-1; V gene: TRBV28; clone size: .; CDR3 protein: CASRPPLRWASGSNDEQFF; CDR3 DNA: TGTGCCAGCAGACCCCCTCTGAGGTGGGCTAGCGGGAGTAACGATGAGCAGTTCTTC
D gene: .; J gene: TRBJ1-1; V gene: TRBV6-2/TRBV6-3; clone size: many; CDR3 protein: CASSYSGYTEAFF; CDR3 DNA: TGTGCCAGCAGTTACTCCGGATACACTGAAGCTTTCTTT
D gene: TRBD1; J gene: TRBJ2-5; V gene: TRBV6-1; clone size: many; CDR3 protein: CASTPGTGQETQYF; CDR3 DNA: TGTGCCAGCACTCCAGGGACAGGACAAGAGACCCAGTACTTC
D gene: TRBD1; J gene: TRBJ2-7; V gene: TRBV5-6; clone size: .; CDR3 protein: CASSLGVTGDPYEQYF; CDR3 DNA: TGTGCCAGCAGCTTGGGGGTGACAGGGGATCCCTACGAGCAGTACTTC
D gene: .; J gene: TRBJ1-5; V gene: TRBV5-1; clone size: once; CDR3 protein: CASSAVGNQPQHF; CDR3 DNA: TGCGCCAGCAGCGCAGTTGGCAATCAGCCCCAGCATTTT
D gene: .; J gene: TRBJ1-1; V gene: TRBV28; clone size: many; CDR3 protein: CASSFSAWNTEAFF; CDR3 DNA: TGTGCCAGCAGTTTTAGCGCTTGGAACACTGAAGCTTTCTTT
D gene: TRBD1; J gene: TRBJ2-5; V gene: TRBV28; clone size: many; CDR3 protein: CASSFPTGGKTQYF; CDR3 DNA: TGTGCCAGCAGTTTTCCGACAGGGGGAAAGACCCAGTACTTC
D gene: .; J gene: TRBJ1-1; V gene: TRBV3-1; clone size: few; CDR3 protein: CASQIGDTEAFF; CDR3 DNA: TGTGCCAGCCAAATTGGGGACACTGAAGCTTTCTTT
D gene: .; J gene: TRBJ2-3; V gene: TRBV20-1; clone size: .; CDR3 protein: CSASDSQKDTQYF; CDR3 DNA: TGCAGTGCAAGCGACAGCCAGAAGGATACGCAGTATTTT
D gene: TRBD2; J gene: TRBJ2-7; V gene: TRBV5-1; clone size: .; CDR3 protein: CASSRISGNYEQYF; CDR3 DNA: TGCGCCAGCAGCCGTATTAGCGGGAACTACGAGCAGTACTTC
D gene: .; J gene: TRBJ1-2; V gene: TRBV20-1; clone size: many; CDR3 protein: CSAADPNGYTF; CDR3 DNA: TGCAGTGCTGCGGATCCTAATGGCTACACCTTC
D gene: .; J gene: TRBJ1-1; V gene: TRBV28; clone size: many; CDR3 protein: CASSSPQGWNTEAFF; CDR3 DNA: TGTGCCAGCAGCTCCCCTCAAGGGTGGAACACTGAAGCTTTCTTT
D gene: TRBD1; J gene: TRBJ1-5; V gene: TRBV27; clone size: few; CDR3 protein: CASSLSTQGVQGPQHF; CDR3 DNA: TGTGCCAGCAGTCTTTCGACACAGGGGGTGCAGGGGCCCCAGCATTTT
D gene: .; J gene: TRBJ1-5; V gene: TRBV28; clone size: many; CDR3 protein: CASSLFTGLPSNQPQHF; CDR3 DNA: TGTGCCAGCAGTTTATTTACAGGTCTCCCTAGCAATCAGCCCCAGCATTTT
D gene: .; J gene: TRBJ2-5; V gene: TRBV20-1; clone size: few; CDR3 protein: CSAAWSLTETQYF; CDR3 DNA: TGCAGTGCCGCCTGGTCCTTAACCGAGACCCAGTACTTC
D gene: .; J gene: TRBJ2-7; V gene: TRBV12-3/TRBV12-4; clone size: many; CDR3 protein: CASSLEEFHEQYF; CDR3 DNA: TGTGCCAGCAGTTTAGAGGAATTCCACGAGCAGTACTTC
D gene: .; J gene: TRBJ2-7; V gene: TRBV6-1; clone size: .; CDR3 protein: CASEESYEQYF; CDR3 DNA: TGTGCCAGCGAGGAAAGCTACGAGCAGTACTTC
D gene: .; J gene: TRBJ2-7; V gene: TRBV4-2; clone size: .; CDR3 protein: CASSQEAVPPSYEQYF; CDR3 DNA: TGTGCCAGCAGCCAAGAAGCCGTTCCGCCGTCCTACGAGCAGTACTTC
D gene: .; J gene: TRBJ1-5; V gene: TRBV4-1; clone size: few; CDR3 protein: CASSQADSDSNQPQHF; CDR3 DNA: TGCGCCAGCAGCCAAGCGGACAGTGATAGCAATCAGCCCCAGCATTTT
D gene: TRBD2; J gene: TRBJ2-1; V gene: TRBV7-9; clone size: .; CDR3 protein: CASSHSRGTSGRSSYNEQFF; CDR3 DNA: TGTGCCAGCAGCCACTCCCGCGGGACTAGCGGGAGGAGCTCCTACAATGAGCAGTTCTTC
D gene: .; J gene: TRBJ1-5; V gene: TRBV14; clone size: few; CDR3 protein: CASSQDMSQPQHF; CDR3 DNA: TGTGCCAGCAGCCAAGATATGTCGCAGCCCCAGCATTTT
D gene: .; J gene: TRBJ2-7; V gene: TRBV27; clone size: .; CDR3 protein: CATRAQGYEQYF; CDR3 DNA: TGTGCCACTAGAGCTCAGGGCTACGAGCAGTACTTC
D gene: .; J gene: TRBJ1-2; V gene: TRBV2; clone size: many; CDR3 protein: CASTITLRGLGGYTF; CDR3 DNA: TGTGCCAGCACTATTACTCTTCGAGGCCTAGGTGGCTACACCTTC
D gene: TRBD2; J gene: TRBJ2-7; V gene: TRBV28; clone size: many; CDR3 protein: CASRAPGLAGGWGYEQYF; CDR3 DNA: TGTGCCAGCAGGGCCCCGGGACTAGCGGGAGGATGGGGCTACGAGCAGTACTTC
D gene: .; J gene: TRBJ1-5; V gene: TRBV5-1; clone size: many; CDR3 protein: CASSLGQSGQPQHF; CDR3 DNA: TGCGCCAGCAGCTTGGGACAAAGTGGTCAGCCCCAGCATTTT
D gene: .; J gene: TRBJ2-1; V gene: TRBV6-4; clone size: .; CDR3 protein: CASSESRNYNEQFF; CDR3 DNA: TGTGCCAGCAGTGAGTCCAGGAACTACAATGAGCAGTTCTTC